Here is one T cell receptor (beta chain) with its context. Germline CDR1 and CDR2: LNHDA and SQIVND (reference sequence). CDR3 length equals 15 residues. J gave up 6 bases and V 7 bases, and 13 bases lay outside the gene matches. As originally analysed: Cell counts per sample came from amplifying reference gene primers. Assay: immunoSEQ multiplex PCR; the TCRdb copy retains only in-frame clones and omits some. D and trimming were read from the DNA, whereas the V and J calls and clone size are those reported in that table. The table lists about 76,000 clones, 75% to 85% of them singletons. These data come from a study of blood T cell repertoires in COVID-19.

V and J are TRBV19 and TRBJ2-3, with 7 nucleotides matching TRBD1. The receptor was derived from an elderly man with acute or convalescent COVID-19. The sample consisted of peripheral blood. The chain's CDR3 is CASTKGGPPMDTQYF. CDR3 bases: TGTGCCAGTACCAAAGGGGGCCCGCCGATGGATACGCAGTATTTT.